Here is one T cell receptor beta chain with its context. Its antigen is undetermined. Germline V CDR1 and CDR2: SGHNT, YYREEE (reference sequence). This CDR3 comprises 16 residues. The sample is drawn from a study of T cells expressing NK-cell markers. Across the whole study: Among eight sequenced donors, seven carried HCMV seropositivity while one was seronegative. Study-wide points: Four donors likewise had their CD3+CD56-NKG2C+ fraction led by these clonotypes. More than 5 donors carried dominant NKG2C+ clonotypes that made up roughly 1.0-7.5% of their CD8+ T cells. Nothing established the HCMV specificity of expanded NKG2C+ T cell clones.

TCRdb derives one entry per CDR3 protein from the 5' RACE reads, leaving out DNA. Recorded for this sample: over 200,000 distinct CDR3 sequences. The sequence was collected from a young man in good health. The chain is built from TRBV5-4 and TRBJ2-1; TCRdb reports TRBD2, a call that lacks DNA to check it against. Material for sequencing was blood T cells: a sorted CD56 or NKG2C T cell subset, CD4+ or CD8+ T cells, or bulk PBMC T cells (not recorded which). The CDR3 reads CASSLLAGGDDNEQFF. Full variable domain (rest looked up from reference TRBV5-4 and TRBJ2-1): ETGVTQSPTHLIKTRGQQVTLRCSSQSGHNTVSWYQQALGQGPQFIFQYYREEENGRGNFPPRFSGLQFPNYSSELNVNALELDDSALYLCASSLLAGGDDNEQFFGPGTRLTVL.